The 27 T cell receptor beta chains presented below share a single source sample, sequenced in a study of blood T cell repertoires in COVID-19. The method was immunoSEQ multiplex PCR; TCRdb's version includes in-frame clones alone and lacks a portion of them. This sample has roughly 480,000 clones, with nearly 90% found just once. Sequenced input: peripheral blood. These receptors came from a man aged 18 to 30 with COVID-19, enrolled during active disease.

This clone was observed a single time. The gene calls are TRBV12-5 and TRBJ1-6; D is unclear. Trimming removed 3 bases from V and 13 bases from J, with 7 bases in between. CDR1 and CDR2 (germline): LGHNT, FRNRAP. This CDR3 contains 11 residues. The CDR3 loop reads CASGFSRPLHF. DNA for the CDR3: TGTGCTAGTGGTTTTTCTAGGCCCCTCCACTTT.

This clone has just one count. This chain uses TRBV28 with TRBJ2-2; TRBD2 matches 9 bases. Germline V gene data show CDR1 as MDHEN and CDR2 as SYDVKM. There are 18 residues in the CDR3. V gave up 6 bases and J gave up 6 bases; unmatched junction bases: 17. CDR3 sequence: CASREGTSRTRGAGELFF. DNA for the CDR3: TGTGCCAGCAGGGAGGGGACTAGCCGTACGAGAGGCGCCGGGGAGCTGTTTTTT.

This sequence joins TRBV27 and TRBJ2-5, with 7 bases lining up with TRBD1. This CDR3 spans 18 amino acids. The germline V gene encodes CDR1 MNHEY and CDR2 SMNVEV (reference sequence). Germline trimming cut 0 bases from V and 1 base from J; bases unmatched to any gene: 11. This CDR3 is CASSLSGDSVDFQETQYF. CDR3 sequence (DNA): TGTGCCAGCAGTTTATCTGGGGACAGCGTAGACTTCCAAGAGACCCAGTACTTC.

Notes on this clone: Other DNA sequences in the sample encode the same CDR3. The CDR3 DNA reads TGTGCCAGCAGCCCCTACCGGGGCCAAGAGACCCAGTACTTC. It encodes CASSPYRGQETQYF. The V call is TRBV3-1 (or the pseudogene TRBV3-2), the J call TRBJ2-5, with D tentatively TRBD2 (5 bases). This CDR3 spans 14 amino acids. Germline CDR1 and CDR2: LGHDT and YNNKEL (reference sequence). The V end was cut by 4 bases, the J end by 1 base, with 10 bases between.

V and J are TRBV19 and TRBJ1-2; D is ambiguous. Germline values: CDR1 LNHDA, CDR2 SQIVND (reference sequence). V shed 6 bases and J shed 3 bases, with 14 bases lying between them. This CDR3 contains 14 residues. CDR3: CASRSGENDYGYTF. DNA for the CDR3: TGTGCCAGTAGAAGCGGGGAGAACGACTATGGCTACACCTTC.

This clone was seen just once. This sequence joins TRBV5-1 and TRBJ2-1; D possibly corresponds to TRBD1 (6 bases). This CDR3 has 15 amino acids. CDR1 is SGHRS, CDR2 YFSETQ, per germline. Trimming took off 3 bases at V and 0 bases at J, with 10 bases between the two ends. The CDR3 loop is CASSSGQTSYNEQFF. The CDR3 DNA sequence: TGCGCCAGCAGCTCGGGACAAACCTCCTACAATGAGCAGTTCTTC.

The chain has TRBV29-1 and TRBJ1-1; tentative D call: TRBD1 (6 bases). V was clipped by 5 bases and J by 1 base, with 14 bases between them. The CDR3 is 14 residues long. Germline loops: CDR1 SQVTM, CDR2 ANQGSEA. The CDR3 DNA follows: TGCAGCGTTCTGACAGGCGCTTCGAACACTGAAGCTTTCTTT. Translated, it gives CSVLTGASNTEAFF.

This chain connects TRBV10-3 to TRBJ1-2; D remains ambiguous. Trimming stripped 6 bases from V and 3 bases from J, with 11 bases between. Looked up from germline, CDR1 is ENHRY and CDR2 is SYGVKD. This CDR3 comprises 13 residues. The CDR3 spells CAISRREDYGYTF. In DNA form, the CDR3 reads TGTGCCATCAGCCGGAGGGAGGACTATGGCTACACCTTC.

This chain links TRBV6-1 with TRBJ1-5; no definite D call. V shed 0 bases and J shed 9 bases, with 12 bases lying between them. This CDR3 has 14 residues. The germline gives CDR1 MNHNS, CDR2 SASEGT. Here the CDR3 reads CASSEAKTNMPQHF. CDR3 nucleotides: TGTGCCAGCAGTGAAGCTAAAACGAACATGCCCCAGCATTTT.

The J gene is TRBJ2-2, the V gene TRBV2; D remains ambiguous. V lost 4 bases, J lost 4 bases, and 10 bases lay in between. In germline, CDR1 is SNHLY, CDR2 FYNNEI. CDR3 length: 14 amino acids. DNA for the CDR3: TGTGCCAGCAGTGGACGGGTCAGCACCGGGGAGCTGTTTTTT. Translated, it gives CASSGRVSTGELFF.

The rearrangement joins TRBV6-2 or TRBV6-3 to TRBJ1-6; tentatively, D is TRBD1 (6 bases). Germline CDR1 and CDR2: MNHEY and SVGEGT. The CDR3 is made up of 15 amino acids. The germline V and J ends were trimmed by 2 bases and 2 bases, with 7 bases remaining between them. This CDR3 reads CASSYGGTYNSPLHF. In DNA, the CDR3 is TGTGCCAGCAGTTACGGGGGCACCTATAATTCACCCCTCCACTTT.

The genes are TRBV5-4 and TRBJ1-2, with 7 bases fitting TRBD1. CDR3 size: 14 residues. V shed 4 bases, J shed 1 base, and the junction held 4 bases outside the gene matches. Germline CDR1 SGHNT, CDR2 YYREEE (reference sequence). The CDR3 loop is CASSPGQLNYGYTF. The DNA for the CDR3 is TGTGCCAGCAGCCCGGGACAGCTTAACTATGGCTACACCTTC.

J is TRBJ1-6 and V is TRBV5-1; D is undetermined. Trimming stripped 4 bases from V and 0 bases from J, with 8 bases between. Germline values: CDR1 SGHRS, CDR2 YFSETQ. This CDR3 has 15 amino acids. CDR3 nucleotide sequence: TGCGCCAGCAGCGATAGGAGCTCCTATAATTCACCCCTCCACTTT. Protein: CASSDRSSYNSPLHF.

This clone was seen only once. This chain uses TRBV2 with TRBJ1-4; TRBD1 agrees at 10 bases. Germline CDR1 and CDR2: SNHLY and FYNNEI. The CDR3 is 14 amino acids. V trimming: 8 bases; J trimming: 6 bases; junction bases outside the gene matches: 6. The CDR3 here is CASGGQGEYEKLFF. The CDR3 DNA sequence: TGTGCCAGCGGCGGACAGGGGGAATATGAAAAACTGTTTTTT.

The gene calls are TRBV18 and TRBJ1-5; perhaps TRBD1 as D (5 bases). The CDR3 runs 16 residues. V lost 0 bases, J lost 1 base, and 10 bases lay in between. Germline V CDR1 and CDR2: KGHSH, LQKENI. The CDR3: CASSPPGGGSNQPQHF. The CDR3 coding sequence is TGTGCCAGCTCACCACCGGGGGGGGGAAGCAATCAGCCCCAGCATTTT.

CDR3 nucleotides: TGTGCCAGCACCAGGGGCGACAGGGGCCACGAGCAGTACTTC. It codes for CASTRGDRGHEQYF. The rearrangement joins TRBV7-9 to TRBJ2-7, with 8 positions matching TRBD1. The germline V gene has CDR1 SEHNR and CDR2 FQNEAQ (reference sequence). V trimming: 7 bases; J trimming: 5 bases; junction bases outside the gene matches: 10. The length of the CDR3 is 14 residues.

The chain links TRBV6-1 to TRBJ2-5; 10 nucleotides line up with TRBD2. The CDR3 extends over 18 amino acids. The germline V gene has CDR1 MNHNS and CDR2 SASEGT. V dropped 4 bases and J dropped 5; count of bases not matched to a gene: 16. CDR3 loop: CASSATLRSGGAIETQYF. The CDR3 DNA sequence: TGTGCCAGCAGTGCCACGTTAAGAAGCGGGGGGGCTATTGAGACCCAGTACTTC.

The chain uses TRBV7-9 and TRBJ2-1; TRBD2 is a possible D gene (6 bases). Germline loops: CDR1 SEHNR, CDR2 FQNEAQ (reference sequence). Trimming took 2 bases from V and 2 from J, leaving 10 bases between them. This CDR3 has 15 amino acids. CDR3 region: CASSLLGGPYNEQFF. In nucleotides, the CDR3 is TGTGCCAGCAGCTTACTGGGAGGCCCCTACAATGAGCAGTTCTTC.

The chain has TRBV2 and TRBJ2-7, with D unresolved. The CDR3 is 11 residues long. CDR1 is SNHLY and CDR2 is FYNNEI in the germline V gene. The germline V and J ends were trimmed by 6 bases and 3 bases, with 6 bases remaining between them. DNA of the CDR3: TGTGCCAGCAGCTATGTCTACGAGCAGTACTTC. Translated: CASSYVYEQYF.

V usage is TRBV5-1 and J usage is TRBJ1-5, with D perhaps TRBD1 (5 bases). The V end lost 3 bases, the J end lost 1 base, and 11 bases lay between the germline ends. Looked up from germline, CDR1 is SGHRS and CDR2 is YFSETQ. The CDR3 is 15 residues long. The CDR3 sequence is CASSWGGQSNQPQHF. CDR3 nucleotide sequence: TGCGCCAGCAGCTGGGGAGGACAAAGCAATCAGCCCCAGCATTTT.

V is TRBV5-4 and J is TRBJ2-2; 9 bases match TRBD2. The V and J ends lost 4 bases and 3 bases, in that order; junction bases with no gene match: 7. The CDR3 spans 16 residues. Per germline, CDR1 SGHNT and CDR2 YYREEE (reference sequence). The CDR3 DNA reads TGTGCCAGCAGCAGCGGACTAGCGAGTGACACCGGGGAGCTGTTTTTT. Translated, it gives CASSSGLASDTGELFF. The full variable domain, completed using reference TRBV5-4 and TRBJ2-2, is ETGVTQSPTHLIKTRGQQVTLRCSSQSGHNTVSWYQQALGQGPQFIFQYYREEENGRGNFPPRFSGLQFPNYSSELNVNALELDDSALYLCASSSGLASDTGELFFGEGSRLTVL.

The genes are TRBV13 and TRBJ2-1, with 9 bases fitting TRBD1. Per the germline V gene, CDR1 is PRHDT and CDR2 is FYEKMQ (reference sequence). Trimming cost V 0 bases and J 2 bases; bases outside gene matches: 8. The CDR3 has 18 amino acids. The CDR3 region has the DNA TGTGCCAGCAGCTTAGGCCGCATCAGGGACAGGGCCTACAATGAGCAGTTCTTC. Its translation: CASSLGRIRDRAYNEQFF.

J is TRBJ2-5 and V is TRBV10-3; D may be TRBD1 (6 bases). The CDR3 loop spans 12 amino acids. V was clipped by 11 bases and J by 7 bases, with 17 bases between them. Germline values: CDR1 ENHRY, CDR2 SYGVKD. CDR3 DNA sequence: TGTGCCCCCGTTCAGGGGAGCGTGACCCAGTACTTC. This sequence encodes CAPVQGSVTQYF.

The genes are TRBV28 and TRBJ2-5; the D gene is possibly TRBD2 (6 bases). V lost 5 bases and J 4 bases, leaving 14 bases between the germline ends. The CDR3 is 14 amino acids. Germline assignment: CDR1 MDHEN and CDR2 SYDVKM. This chain's CDR3 is CASSRVGGGETQYF. The CDR3, as DNA: TGTGCCAGCAGTCGGGTCGGGGGTGGAGAGACCCAGTACTTC.

The chain has TRBV27 and TRBJ2-2; D not certain. The CDR3 is made up of 13 amino acids. Germline V CDR1 and CDR2: MNHEY, SMNVEV (reference sequence). V dropped 5 bases and J dropped 4 bases, with 8 bases sitting between them. The CDR3: CASSELGTGELFF. The CDR3 bases are TGTGCCAGCAGTGAACTTGGCACCGGGGAGCTGTTTTTT.

This chain links TRBV5-1 with TRBJ2-5, with D possibly matching TRBD1 (5 bases). Germline-derived CDR1 and CDR2 are SGHRS and YFSETQ. CDR3 size: 14 residues. V was shortened by 1 base and J by 2 bases, with 9 bases between the two germline ends. CDR3: CASSLFSGQETQYF. The CDR3 region has the DNA TGCGCCAGCAGCTTGTTTTCAGGGCAAGAGACCCAGTACTTC.

The rearrangement links TRBV15 to TRBJ2-3; 9 bases match TRBD2. The CDR3 loop spans 17 amino acids. The germline CDR1 and CDR2 sequences are LNHNV and YYDKDF (reference sequence). With V trimmed by 1 base and J by 4 bases, 9 bases remained unmatched. CDR3 protein: CATSRVLLAGSPDTQYF. The CDR3 DNA reads TGTGCCACCAGCAGAGTACTCCTAGCGGGATCCCCAGATACGCAGTATTTT.